This T cell receptor (beta chain) was sequenced for a study of blood T cell repertoires in COVID-19. The wider study: Some COVID-19 samples were acute and others convalescent; all came from the United States, Italy and Spain. Nucleic acid was either cDNA or gDNA, and it came from T cells, B-cell-depleted T cells, or PBMCs.

Libraries were prepared by immunoSEQ multiplex PCR; TCRdb keeps only in-frame clonotypes and omits some of them. This table has about 81,000 clones, 84% appearing once. CDR3 size: 14 residues. V was trimmed by 6 bases and J by 3 bases, leaving 13 bases between them. Germline CDR1 reads SGHAT; CDR2 reads FQNNGV. This chain links TRBV11-2 with TRBJ2-3; tentatively, D is TRBD1 (6 bases). The receptor was derived from a human donor in a cohort sampled during active COVID-19. The specimen sequenced was peripheral blood. CDR3 nucleotide sequence: TGTGCCAGCAGACGTACAGGGTCGACAGATACGCAGTATTTT. Amino acid sequence: CASRRTGSTDTQYF.